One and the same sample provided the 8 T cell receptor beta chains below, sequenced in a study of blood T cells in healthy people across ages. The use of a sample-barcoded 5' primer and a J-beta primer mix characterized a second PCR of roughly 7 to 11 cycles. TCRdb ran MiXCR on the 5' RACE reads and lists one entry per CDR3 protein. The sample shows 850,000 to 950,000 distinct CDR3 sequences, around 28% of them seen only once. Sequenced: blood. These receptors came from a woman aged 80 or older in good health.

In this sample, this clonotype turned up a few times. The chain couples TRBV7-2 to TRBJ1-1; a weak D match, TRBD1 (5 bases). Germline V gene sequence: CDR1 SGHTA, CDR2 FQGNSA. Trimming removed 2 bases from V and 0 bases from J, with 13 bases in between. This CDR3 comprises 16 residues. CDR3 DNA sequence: TGTGCCAGCAGCTTACGCTGGGACCGATTGAACACTGAAGCTTTCTTT. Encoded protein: CASSLRWDRLNTEAFF. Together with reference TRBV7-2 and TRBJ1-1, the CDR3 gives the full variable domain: GAGVSQSPSNKVTEKGKDVELRCDPISGHTALYWYRQSLGQGLEFLIYFQGNSAPDKSGLPSDRFSAERTGGSVSTLTIQRTQQEDSAVYLCASSLRWDRLNTEAFFGQGTRLTVV.

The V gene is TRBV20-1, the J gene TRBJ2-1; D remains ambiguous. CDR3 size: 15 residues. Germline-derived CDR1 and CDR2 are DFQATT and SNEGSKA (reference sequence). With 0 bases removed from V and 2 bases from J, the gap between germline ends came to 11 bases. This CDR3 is CSARDPERTYNEQFF. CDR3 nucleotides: TGCAGTGCTAGAGATCCGGAGCGTACCTACAATGAGCAGTTCTTC.

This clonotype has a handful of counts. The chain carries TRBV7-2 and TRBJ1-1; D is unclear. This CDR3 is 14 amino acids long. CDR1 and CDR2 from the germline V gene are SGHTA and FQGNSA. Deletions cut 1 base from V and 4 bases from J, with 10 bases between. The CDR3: CASSLESSFTEAFF. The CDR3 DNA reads TGTGCCAGCAGCTTAGAAAGTTCGTTCACTGAAGCTTTCTTT.

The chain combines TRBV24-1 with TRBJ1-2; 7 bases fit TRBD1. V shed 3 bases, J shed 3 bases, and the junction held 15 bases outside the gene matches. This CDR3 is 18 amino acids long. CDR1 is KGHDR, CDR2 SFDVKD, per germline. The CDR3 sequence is CATSDSARDRGADYGYTF. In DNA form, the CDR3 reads TGTGCCACCAGTGATAGCGCGCGGGACAGAGGGGCCGACTATGGCTACACCTTC.

This CDR3 is CASSQGWDSNQPQHF. DNA for the CDR3: TGTGCCAGCAGCCAAGGGTGGGACAGCAATCAGCCCCAGCATTTT. This rearrangement joins TRBV3-1 to TRBJ1-5, with a weak D call TRBD1 (5 bases). There are 15 residues in the CDR3. Trimming left V 1 base short and J 1 base short, with 8 bases between. Looked up from germline, CDR1 is LGHDT and CDR2 is YNNKEL (reference sequence).

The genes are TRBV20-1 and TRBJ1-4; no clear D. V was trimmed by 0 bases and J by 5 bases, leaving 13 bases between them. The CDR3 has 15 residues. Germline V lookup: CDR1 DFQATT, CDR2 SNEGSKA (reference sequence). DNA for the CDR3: TGCAGTGCTAGAGATCGAGGCTCCATGAATGAAAAACTGTTTTTT. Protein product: CSARDRGSMNEKLFF.

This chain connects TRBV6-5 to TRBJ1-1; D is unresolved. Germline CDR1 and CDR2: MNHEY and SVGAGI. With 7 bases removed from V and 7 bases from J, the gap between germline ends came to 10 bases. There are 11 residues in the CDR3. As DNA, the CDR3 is TGTGCCAGCAATACGAACCTTGAAGCTTTCTTT. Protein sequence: CASNTNLEAFF.

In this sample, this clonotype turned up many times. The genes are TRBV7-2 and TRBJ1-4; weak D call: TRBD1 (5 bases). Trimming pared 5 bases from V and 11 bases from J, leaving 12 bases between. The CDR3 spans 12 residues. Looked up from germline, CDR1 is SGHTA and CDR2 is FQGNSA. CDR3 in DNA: TGTGCCAGCAGCCCCTTGGGGGAGAAACTGTTTTTT. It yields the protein CASSPLGEKLFF. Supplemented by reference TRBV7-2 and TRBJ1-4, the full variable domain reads GAGVSQSPSNKVTEKGKDVELRCDPISGHTALYWYRQSLGQGLEFLIYFQGNSAPDKSGLPSDRFSAERTGGSVSTLTIQRTQQEDSAVYLCASSPLGEKLFFGSGTQLSVL.